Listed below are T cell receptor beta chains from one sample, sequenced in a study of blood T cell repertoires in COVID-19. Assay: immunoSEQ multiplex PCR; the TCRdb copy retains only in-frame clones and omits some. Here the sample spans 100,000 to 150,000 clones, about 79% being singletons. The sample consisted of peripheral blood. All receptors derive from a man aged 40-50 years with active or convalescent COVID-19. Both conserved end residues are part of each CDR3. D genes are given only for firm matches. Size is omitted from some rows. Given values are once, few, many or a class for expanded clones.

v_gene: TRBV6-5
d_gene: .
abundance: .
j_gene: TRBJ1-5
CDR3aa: CASSTNYQDNQPQHF
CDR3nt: TGTGCCAGCAGTACCAATTACCAGGATAATCAGCCCCAGCATTTT

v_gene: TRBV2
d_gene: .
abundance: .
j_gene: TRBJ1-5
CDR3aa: CAGAPGNNQPQHF
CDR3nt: TGTGCCGGGGCTCCTGGAAACAATCAGCCCCAGCATTTT

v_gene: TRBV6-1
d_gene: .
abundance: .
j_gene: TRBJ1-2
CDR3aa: CASSDYLRGINYGYTF
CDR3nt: TGTGCCAGCAGTGACTACCTCAGGGGAATCAACTATGGCTACACCTTC

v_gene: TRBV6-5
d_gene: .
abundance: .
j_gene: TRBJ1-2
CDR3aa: CASSNDGKYGYTF
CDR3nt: TGTGCCAGCAGTAACGACGGGAAATATGGCTACACCTTC

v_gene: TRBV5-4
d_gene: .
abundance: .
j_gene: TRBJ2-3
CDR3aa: CASSLDPGDSDTQYF
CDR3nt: TGTGCCAGCAGCTTGGACCCGGGAGATTCAGATACGCAGTATTTT

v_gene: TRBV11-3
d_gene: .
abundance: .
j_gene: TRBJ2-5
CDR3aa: CASSLDRGEETQYF
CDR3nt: TGTGCCAGCAGCTTAGACAGGGGAGAAGAGACCCAGTACTTC

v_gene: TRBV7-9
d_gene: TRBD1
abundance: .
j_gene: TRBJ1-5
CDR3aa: CASRRTGSNQPQHF
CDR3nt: TGTGCCAGCAGACGGACAGGGTCCAATCAGCCCCAGCATTTT

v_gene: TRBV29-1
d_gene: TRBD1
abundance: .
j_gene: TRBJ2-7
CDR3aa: CSAGTGAMNEQYF
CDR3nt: TGCAGCGCAGGGACAGGGGCGATGAACGAGCAGTACTTC

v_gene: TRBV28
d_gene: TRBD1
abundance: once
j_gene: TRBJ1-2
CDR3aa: CASRYGQGGARYTF
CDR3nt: TGTGCCAGCAGATATGGACAGGGGGGGGCCCGCTACACCTTC

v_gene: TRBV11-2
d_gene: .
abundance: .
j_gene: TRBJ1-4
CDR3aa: CASSLVGGSEKLFF
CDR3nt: TGTGCCAGCAGCTTAGTAGGAGGTAGTGAAAAACTGTTTTTT

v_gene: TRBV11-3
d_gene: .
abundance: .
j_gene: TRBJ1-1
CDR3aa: CASSTDSYAEAFF
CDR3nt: TGTGCCAGCAGCACGGACAGCTACGCTGAAGCTTTCTTT

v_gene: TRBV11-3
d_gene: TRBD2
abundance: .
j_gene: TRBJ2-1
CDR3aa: CASSSGLAGVSINEQFF
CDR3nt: TGTGCCAGCAGCTCCGGACTAGCGGGGGTGTCAATCAATGAGCAGTTCTTC

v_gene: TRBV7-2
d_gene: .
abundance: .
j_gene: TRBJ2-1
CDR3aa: CASSLDRYNEQFF
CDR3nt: TGTGCCAGCAGCTTAGACAGGTACAATGAGCAGTTCTTC

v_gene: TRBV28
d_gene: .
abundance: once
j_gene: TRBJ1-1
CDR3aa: CASTRNTEAFF
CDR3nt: TGTGCCAGCACGAGGAACACTGAAGCTTTCTTT

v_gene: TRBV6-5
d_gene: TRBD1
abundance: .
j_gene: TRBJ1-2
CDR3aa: CASSTGTGYGYTF
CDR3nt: TGTGCCAGCAGCACCGGGACAGGGTACGGCTACACCTTC

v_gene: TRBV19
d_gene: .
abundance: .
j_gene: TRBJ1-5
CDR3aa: CASHHQATSNQPQHF
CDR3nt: TGTGCCAGTCATCACCAGGCCACTAGCAATCAGCCCCAGCATTTT

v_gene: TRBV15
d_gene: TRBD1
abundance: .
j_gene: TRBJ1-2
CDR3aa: CATSRALTGDGYTF
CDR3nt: TGTGCCACCAGCAGAGCCTTGACAGGGGATGGCTACACCTTC

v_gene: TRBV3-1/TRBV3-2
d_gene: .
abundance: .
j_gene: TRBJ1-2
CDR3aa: CASSPSGGPPDYGYTF
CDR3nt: TGTGCCAGCAGCCCCTCTGGGGGCCCCCCAGACTATGGCTACACCTTC

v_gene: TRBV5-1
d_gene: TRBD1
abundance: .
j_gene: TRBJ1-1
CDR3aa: CASSMGQGSAEAFF
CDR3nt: TGCGCCAGCAGCATGGGACAGGGGAGTGCTGAAGCTTTCTTT

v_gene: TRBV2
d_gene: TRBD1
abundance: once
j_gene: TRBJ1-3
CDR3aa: CASSRTGSGNTIYF
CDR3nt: TGTGCCAGCAGTAGGACAGGCTCTGGAAACACCATATATTTT

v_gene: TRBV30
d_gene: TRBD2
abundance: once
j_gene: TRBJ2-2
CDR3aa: CAWTSGLFANTGELFF
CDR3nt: TGTGCCTGGACTAGCGGACTGTTCGCGAACACCGGGGAGCTGTTTTTT

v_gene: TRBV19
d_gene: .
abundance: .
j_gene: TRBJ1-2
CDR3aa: CASSNSYGYTF
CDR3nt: TGTGCCAGTAGTAACAGCTATGGCTACACCTTC

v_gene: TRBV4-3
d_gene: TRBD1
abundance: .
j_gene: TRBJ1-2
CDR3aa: CASSPRQGQGGYTF
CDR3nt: TGCGCCAGCAGCCCCCGACAGGGGCAAGGTGGCTACACCTTC

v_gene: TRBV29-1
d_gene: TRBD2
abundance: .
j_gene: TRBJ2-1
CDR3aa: CSGDSGKGSNEQFF
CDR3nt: TGCAGCGGGGATAGCGGGAAAGGATCAAATGAGCAGTTCTTC

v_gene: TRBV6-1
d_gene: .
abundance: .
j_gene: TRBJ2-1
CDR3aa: CASSERGFSSYNEQFF
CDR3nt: TGTGCCAGCAGTGAAAGAGGTTTTAGCTCCTACAATGAGCAGTTCTTC

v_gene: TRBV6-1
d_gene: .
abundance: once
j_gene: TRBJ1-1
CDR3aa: CASSEVGVNTEAFF
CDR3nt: TGTGCCAGCAGTGAAGTCGGGGTGAACACTGAAGCTTTCTTT

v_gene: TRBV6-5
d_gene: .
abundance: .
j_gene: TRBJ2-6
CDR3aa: CASEAGSGANVLTF
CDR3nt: TGTGCCAGCGAAGCCGGCTCTGGGGCCAACGTCCTGACTTTC

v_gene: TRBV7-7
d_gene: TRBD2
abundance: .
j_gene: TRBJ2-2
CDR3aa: CASSPNPGGVNTGELFF
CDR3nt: TGTGCTAGCAGCCCTAACCCTGGGGGGGTGAACACCGGGGAGCTGTTTTTT

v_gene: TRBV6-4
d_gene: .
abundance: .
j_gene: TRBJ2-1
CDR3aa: CASSPDRTSGEQFF
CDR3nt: TGTGCCAGCAGTCCCGACAGGACGTCCGGAGAGCAGTTCTTC

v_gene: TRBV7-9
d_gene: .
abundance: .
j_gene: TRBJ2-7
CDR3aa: CASSSTAGTVPYEQYF
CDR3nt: TGTGCCAGCAGCAGCACTGCGGGGACAGTGCCATACGAGCAGTACTTC

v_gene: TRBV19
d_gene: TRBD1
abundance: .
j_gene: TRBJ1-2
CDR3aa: CASSIDRQQGRGYTF
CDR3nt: TGTGCCAGTAGTATAGATCGCCAACAGGGGCGGGGCTACACCTTC

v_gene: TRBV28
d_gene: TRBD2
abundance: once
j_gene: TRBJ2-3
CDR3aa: CASSLSGLAGETDTQYF
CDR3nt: TGTGCCAGCAGCCTATCGGGACTAGCGGGGGAAACAGATACGCAGTATTTT

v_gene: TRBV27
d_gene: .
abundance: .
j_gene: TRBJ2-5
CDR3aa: CASSTGDRQETQYF
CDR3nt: TGTGCCAGCTCCACGGGGGACCGCCAAGAGACCCAGTACTTC

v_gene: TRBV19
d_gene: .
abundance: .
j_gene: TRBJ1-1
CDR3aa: CASSVPLNTEAFF
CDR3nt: TGTGCCAGTAGTGTCCCATTGAACACTGAAGCTTTCTTT

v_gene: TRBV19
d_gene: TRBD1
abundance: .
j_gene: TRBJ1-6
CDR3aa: CASAKGDRVGYNSPLHF
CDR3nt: TGTGCCAGTGCCAAAGGGGACAGAGTAGGATATAATTCACCCCTCCACTTT

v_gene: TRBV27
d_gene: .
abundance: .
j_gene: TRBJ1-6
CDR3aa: CASSLLPTADSPLHF
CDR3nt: TGTGCCAGCAGTTTATTGCCGACTGCCGATTCACCCCTCCACTTT

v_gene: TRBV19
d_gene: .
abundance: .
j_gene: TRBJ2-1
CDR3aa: CASSMADSSYNEQFF
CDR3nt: TGTGCCAGTAGTATGGCGGATAGCTCCTACAATGAGCAGTTCTTC

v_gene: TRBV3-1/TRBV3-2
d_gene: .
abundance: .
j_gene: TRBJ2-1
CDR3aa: CASSPLGGSGHNEQFF
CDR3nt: TGTGCCAGCAGCCCCCTTGGTGGTAGCGGACACAATGAGCAGTTCTTC

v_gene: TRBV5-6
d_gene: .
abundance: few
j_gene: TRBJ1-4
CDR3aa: CASSLNGGGDEKLFF
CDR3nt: TGTGCCAGCAGCTTGAATGGAGGGGGGGATGAAAAACTGTTTTTT

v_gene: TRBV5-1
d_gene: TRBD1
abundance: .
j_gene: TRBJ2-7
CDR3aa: CASSPTGGWDEQYF
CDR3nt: TGCGCCAGCAGCCCGACAGGGGGGTGGGACGAGCAGTACTTC

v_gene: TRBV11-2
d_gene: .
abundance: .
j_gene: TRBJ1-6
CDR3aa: CASSLDNNSPLHF
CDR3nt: TGTGCCAGCAGCTTAGACAATAATTCACCCCTCCACTTT

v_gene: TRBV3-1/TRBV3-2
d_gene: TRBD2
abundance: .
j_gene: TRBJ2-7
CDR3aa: CASSPGLAGVQYF
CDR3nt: TGTGCCAGCAGCCCCGGACTAGCGGGAGTGCAGTACTTC

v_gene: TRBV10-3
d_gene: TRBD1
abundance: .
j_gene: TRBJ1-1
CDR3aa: CATRQGAQKNTEAFF
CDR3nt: TGTGCCACCCGACAGGGGGCGCAGAAGAACACTGAAGCTTTCTTT

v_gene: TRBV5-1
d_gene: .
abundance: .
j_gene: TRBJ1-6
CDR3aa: CASRSSYNSPLHF
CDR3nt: TGCGCCAGCAGGAGCTCCTATAATTCACCCCTCCACTTT

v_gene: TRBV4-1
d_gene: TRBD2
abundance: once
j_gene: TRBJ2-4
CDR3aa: CASSQGLAGGTAKNIQYF
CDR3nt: TGCGCCAGCAGCCAAGGACTAGCGGGGGGAACAGCCAAAAACATTCAGTACTTC

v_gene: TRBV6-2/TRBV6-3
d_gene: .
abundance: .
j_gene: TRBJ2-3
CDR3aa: CASSYGGWTDTQYF
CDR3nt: TGTGCCAGCAGTTACGGGGGCTGGACAGATACGCAGTATTTT

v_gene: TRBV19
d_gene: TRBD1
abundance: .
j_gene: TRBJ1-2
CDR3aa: CATGRQGVGYTF
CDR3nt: TGTGCCACGGGGCGACAGGGGGTCGGCTACACCTTC

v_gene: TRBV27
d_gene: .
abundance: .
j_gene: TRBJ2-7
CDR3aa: CASSQGGTGLYEQYF
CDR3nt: TGTGCCAGCAGTCAAGGCGGGACCGGACTTTACGAGCAGTACTTC

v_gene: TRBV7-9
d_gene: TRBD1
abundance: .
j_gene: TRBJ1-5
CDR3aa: CASSGQGQGQPQHF
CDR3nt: TGTGCCAGCAGTGGACAGGGACAGGGGCAGCCCCAGCATTTT

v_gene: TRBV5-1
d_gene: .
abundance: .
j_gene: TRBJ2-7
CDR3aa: CASSLGQAHYEQYF
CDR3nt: TGCGCCAGCAGCTTGGGACAGGCACACTACGAGCAGTACTTC

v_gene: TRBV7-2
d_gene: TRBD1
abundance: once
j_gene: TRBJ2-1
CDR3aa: CASSRSGGGREQFF
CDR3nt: TGTGCCAGCAGCCGGTCAGGGGGCGGGCGTGAGCAGTTCTTC

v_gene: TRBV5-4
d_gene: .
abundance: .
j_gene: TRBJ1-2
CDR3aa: CASSWGGSRYGYTF
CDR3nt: TGTGCCAGCAGCTGGGGAGGGAGTCGGTATGGCTACACCTTC

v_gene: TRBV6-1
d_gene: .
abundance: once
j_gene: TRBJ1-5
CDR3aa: CASSEIGAQPQHF
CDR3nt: TGTGCCAGCAGTGAAATTGGGGCTCAGCCCCAGCATTTT

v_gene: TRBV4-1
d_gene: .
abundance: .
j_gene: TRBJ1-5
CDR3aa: CASSQVDPRGQPQHF
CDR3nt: TGCGCCAGCAGTCAAGTAGACCCCCGAGGTCAGCCCCAGCATTTT

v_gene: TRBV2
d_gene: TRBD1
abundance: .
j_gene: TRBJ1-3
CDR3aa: CASSGTGVGNTIYF
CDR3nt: TGTGCCAGCAGTGGGACAGGTGTCGGAAACACCATATATTTT

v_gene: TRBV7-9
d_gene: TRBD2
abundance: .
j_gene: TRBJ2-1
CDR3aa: CASSLASGGLNEQFF
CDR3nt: TGTGCCAGCAGCTTAGCTAGCGGGGGGCTCAATGAGCAGTTCTTC

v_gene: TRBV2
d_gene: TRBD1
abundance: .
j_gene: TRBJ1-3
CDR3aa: CASIDQGARSSGNTIYF
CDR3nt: TGTGCCAGCATCGATCAGGGGGCCCGCTCTTCTGGAAACACCATATATTTT